The entry that follows covers one TCR beta chain sequence. This specimen belongs to a study of cytomegalovirus exposure and HLA in healthy donors. Sequenced by immunoSEQ multiplex PCR; TCRdb stores in-frame clones only, minus some. Of hundreds of thousands of clones in the sample, more than 75% are singletons; the top ten hold 0.92%. The clonotype originates from a woman aged 18-30 years in good health and CMV-seronegative. What was sequenced was PBMCs.

DNA for the CDR3: TGCGCCAGCAGCTTTGCTAGCGGGAGATCCTCCTACGAGCAGTACTTC. It yields the protein CASSFASGRSSYEQYF. The chain links TRBV5-1 to TRBJ2-7, with 10 bases that match TRBD2. The trim removed 2 bases at V and 0 bases at J, leaving 5 bases unmatched. Per germline, CDR1 SGHRS and CDR2 YFSETQ. This CDR3 is built from 16 residues.